These T cell receptor beta chains were read from a single sample in a study of siplizumab effects on memory and regulatory T cells. TCRdb keeps only in-frame clones here, not all; method: immunoSEQ multiplex PCR. This table holds approximately 56,000 clones, around 98% found once. Material: naive CD8+ T cells sorted from blood. The receptors were sampled from a human donor in good health. CDR3s include the opening cysteine and the closing phenylalanine or tryptophan. D genes are given only for firm matches. Clone sizes are given selectively: once, few, many, or a class where the clone is expanded.

v_call	d_call	clone_size	j_call	cdr3_aa	cdr3_nt
TRBV19	TRBD2	NA	TRBJ2-1	CASRQTSGSPNEQFF	TGTGCCAGTAGGCAGACTAGCGGGAGTCCCAATGAGCAGTTCTTC
TRBV14	NA	once	TRBJ1-5	CASSRQGQPQHF	TGTGCCAGCAGCCGCCAAGGGCAGCCCCAGCATTTT
TRBV28	NA	NA	TRBJ1-5	CASSSGRDSNQPQHF	TGTGCCAGCAGTTCGGGCAGGGACAGCAATCAGCCCCAGCATTTT
TRBV9	NA	NA	TRBJ2-1	CASSVRFF	TGTGCCAGCAGCGTACGGTTCTTC
TRBV29-1	TRBD1	NA	TRBJ1-4	CSFGQGRNEKLFF	TGCAGCTTCGGACAGGGTCGGAATGAAAAACTGTTTTTT
TRBV11-2	TRBD2	NA	TRBJ2-7	CASSLVGTSGSSYEQYF	TGTGCCAGCAGCTTAGTTGGGACTAGCGGGAGCTCCTACGAGCAGTACTTC
TRBV5-6	NA	NA	TRBJ2-7	CASSFGLATVSRNEQYF	TGTGCCAGCAGCTTTGGATTGGCCACCGTTTCGAGAAACGAGCAGTACTTC
TRBV27	TRBD1	NA	TRBJ2-7	CASSPGTGGHEQYF	TGTGCCAGCAGTCCCGGGACAGGCGGCCACGAGCAGTACTTC
TRBV11-2	NA	NA	TRBJ1-2	CASSLVRGDGYTF	TGTGCCAGCAGCTTAGTCCGGGGGGATGGCTACACCTTC
TRBV27	NA	NA	TRBJ2-7	CASSFGETHEQYF	TGTGCCAGCAGTTTTGGGGAGACTCACGAGCAGTACTTC
TRBV30	NA	NA	TRBJ1-5	CAWSDGPQNQPQHF	TGTGCCTGGAGTGACGGGCCTCAAAATCAGCCCCAGCATTTT
TRBV18	NA	NA	TRBJ2-7	CASSPRDSSSYEQYF	TGTGCCAGCTCACCTCGGGATTCCAGCTCCTACGAGCAGTACTTC
TRBV30	NA	NA	TRBJ1-1	CAWISGVTEAFF	TGTGCCTGGATATCGGGGGTGACTGAAGCTTTCTTT
TRBV2	NA	NA	TRBJ2-7	CASSEPRVHTYEQYF	TGTGCCAGCAGTGAACCCCGGGTCCACACCTACGAGCAGTACTTC
TRBV29-1	NA	NA	TRBJ2-2	CSSRRRAGELFF	TGCAGCTCACGGAGGAGGGCCGGGGAGCTGTTTTTT
TRBV4-2	NA	NA	TRBJ2-1	CASSQDLVGISGSYNEQFF	TGTGCCAGCAGCCAAGATCTGGTCGGGATTAGCGGATCCTACAATGAGCAGTTCTTC
TRBV4-1	TRBD1	NA	TRBJ2-2	CASSQMGQITGELFF	TGCGCCAGCAGCCAGATGGGACAGATTACCGGGGAGCTGTTTTTT
TRBV28	NA	NA	TRBJ2-3	CASQITDTQYF	TGTGCCAGCCAGATCACAGATACGCAGTATTTT
TRBV10-1	NA	NA	TRBJ2-1	CASSESGGVPYNEQFF	TGCGCCAGCAGTGAGTCTGGGGGAGTCCCCTACAATGAGCAGTTCTTC
TRBV9	NA	NA	TRBJ2-2	CASSVVPHGPNTGELFF	TGTGCCAGCAGCGTAGTGCCCCACGGGCCGAACACCGGGGAGCTGTTTTTT
TRBV11-3	NA	NA	TRBJ2-1	CASSLRQAPYNEQFF	TGTGCCAGCAGCTTAAGACAGGCACCATACAATGAGCAGTTCTTC
TRBV4-2	TRBD2	NA	TRBJ2-1	CASSRGAPRGGGKNEQFF	TGTGCCAGCAGCCGTGGGGCCCCTCGCGGGGGAGGTAAAAATGAGCAGTTCTTC
TRBV6-5	NA	NA	TRBJ2-2	CATGANTGELFF	TGTGCCACCGGGGCGAACACCGGGGAGCTGTTTTTT
TRBV19	NA	NA	TRBJ2-1	CASSIAGESSYNEQFF	TGTGCCAGTAGTATAGCGGGGGAAAGCTCCTACAATGAGCAGTTCTTC